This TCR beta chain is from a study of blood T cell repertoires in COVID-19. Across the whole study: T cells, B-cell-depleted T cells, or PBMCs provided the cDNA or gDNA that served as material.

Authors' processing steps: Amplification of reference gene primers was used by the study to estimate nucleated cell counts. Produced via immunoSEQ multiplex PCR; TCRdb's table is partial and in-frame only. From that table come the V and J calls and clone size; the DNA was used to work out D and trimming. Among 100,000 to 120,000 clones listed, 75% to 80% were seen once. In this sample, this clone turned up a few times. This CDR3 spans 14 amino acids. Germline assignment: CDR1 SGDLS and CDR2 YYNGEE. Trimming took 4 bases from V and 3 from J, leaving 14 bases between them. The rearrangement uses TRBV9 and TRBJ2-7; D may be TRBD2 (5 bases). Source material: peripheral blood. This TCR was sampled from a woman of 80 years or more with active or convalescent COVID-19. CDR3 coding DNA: TGTGCCAGCAGCCCTCGCCCCAGCGGCTACGAGCAGTACTTC. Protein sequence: CASSPRPSGYEQYF.